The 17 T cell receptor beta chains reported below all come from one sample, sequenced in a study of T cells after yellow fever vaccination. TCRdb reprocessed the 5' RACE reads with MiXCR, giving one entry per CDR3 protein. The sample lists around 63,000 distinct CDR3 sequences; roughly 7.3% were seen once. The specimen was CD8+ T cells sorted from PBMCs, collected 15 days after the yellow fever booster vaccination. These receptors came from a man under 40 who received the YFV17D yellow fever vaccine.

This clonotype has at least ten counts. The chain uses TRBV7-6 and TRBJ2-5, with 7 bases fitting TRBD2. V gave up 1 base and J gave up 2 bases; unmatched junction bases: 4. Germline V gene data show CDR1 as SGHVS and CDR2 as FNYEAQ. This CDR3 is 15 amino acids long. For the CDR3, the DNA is TGTGCCAGCAGCTTAGACCGGGACTATCAAGAGACCCAGTACTTC. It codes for CASSLDRDYQETQYF.

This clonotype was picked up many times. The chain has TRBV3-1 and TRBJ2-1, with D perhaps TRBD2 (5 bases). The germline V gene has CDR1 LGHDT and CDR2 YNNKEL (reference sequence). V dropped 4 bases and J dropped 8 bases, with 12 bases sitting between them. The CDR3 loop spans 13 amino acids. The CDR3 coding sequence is TGTGCCAGCAGCCTGATCCCCGGGGATGAGCAGTTCTTC. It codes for CASSLIPGDEQFF.

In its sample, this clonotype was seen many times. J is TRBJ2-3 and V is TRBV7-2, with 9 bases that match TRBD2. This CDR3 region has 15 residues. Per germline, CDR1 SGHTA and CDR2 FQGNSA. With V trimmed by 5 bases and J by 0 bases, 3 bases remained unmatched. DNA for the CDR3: TGTGCCAGCAGCCCTAGCGGGGCTAGCACAGATACGCAGTATTTT. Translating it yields CASSPSGASTDTQYF.

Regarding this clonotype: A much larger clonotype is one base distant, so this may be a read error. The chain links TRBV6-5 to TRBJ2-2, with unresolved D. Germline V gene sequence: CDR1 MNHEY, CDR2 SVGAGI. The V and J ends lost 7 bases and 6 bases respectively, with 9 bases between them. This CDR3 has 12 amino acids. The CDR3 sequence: CASTQCSGELFF. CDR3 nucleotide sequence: TGTGCCAGCACCCAGTGTTCCGGGGAGCTGTTTTTT.

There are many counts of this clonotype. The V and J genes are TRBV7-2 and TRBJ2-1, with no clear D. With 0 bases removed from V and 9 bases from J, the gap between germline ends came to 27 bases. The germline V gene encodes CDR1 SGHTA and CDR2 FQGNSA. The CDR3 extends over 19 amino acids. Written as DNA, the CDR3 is TGTGCCAGCAGCTTAGCGCTGACGGAAGAAAGAGCCATAGATGGTGAGCAGTTCTTC. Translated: CASSLALTEERAIDGEQFF.

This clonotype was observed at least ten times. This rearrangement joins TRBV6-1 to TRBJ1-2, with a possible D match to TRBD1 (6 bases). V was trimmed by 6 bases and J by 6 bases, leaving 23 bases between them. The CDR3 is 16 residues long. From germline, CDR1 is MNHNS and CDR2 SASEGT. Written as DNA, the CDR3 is TGTGCCAGCAGCCCCGTTGGGTCCAGGGGAGGAAATGGCTACACCTTC. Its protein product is CASSPVGSRGGNGYTF.

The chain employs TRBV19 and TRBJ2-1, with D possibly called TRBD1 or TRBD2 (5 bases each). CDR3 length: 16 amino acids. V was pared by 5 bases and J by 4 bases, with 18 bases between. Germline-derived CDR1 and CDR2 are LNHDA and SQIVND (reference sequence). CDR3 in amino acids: CASSVRGDPIYNEQFF. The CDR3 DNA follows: TGTGCCAGTAGTGTACGAGGGGACCCAATATACAATGAGCAGTTCTTC. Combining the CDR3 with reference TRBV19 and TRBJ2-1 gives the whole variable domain DGGITQSPKYLFRKEGQNVTLSCEQNLNHDAMYWYRQDPGQGLRLIYYSQIVNDFQKGDIAEGYSVSREKKESFPLTVTSAQKNPTAFYLCASSVRGDPIYNEQFFGPGTRLTVL.

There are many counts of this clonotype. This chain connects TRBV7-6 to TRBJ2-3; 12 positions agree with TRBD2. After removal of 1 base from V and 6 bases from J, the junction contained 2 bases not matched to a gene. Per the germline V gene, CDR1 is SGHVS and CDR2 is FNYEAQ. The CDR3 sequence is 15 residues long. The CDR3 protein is CASSLGTSGIDTQYF. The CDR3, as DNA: TGTGCCAGCAGCTTAGGGACTAGCGGGATCGATACGCAGTATTTT.

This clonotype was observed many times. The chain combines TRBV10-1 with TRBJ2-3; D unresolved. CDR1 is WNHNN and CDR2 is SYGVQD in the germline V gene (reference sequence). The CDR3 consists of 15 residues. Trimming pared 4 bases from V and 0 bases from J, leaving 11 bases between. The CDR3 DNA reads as TGCGCCAGCAGTGGAGGCCTAAGGAGCACAGATACGCAGTATTTT. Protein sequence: CASSGGLRSTDTQYF.

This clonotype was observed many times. CDR3 sequence: CAAPPGGPLSYNEQFF. In DNA, the CDR3 is TGTGCCGCCCCCCCCGGAGGCCCCCTTTCCTACAATGAGCAGTTCTTC. The genes are TRBV6-5 and TRBJ2-1, with D possibly being TRBD2 (5 bases). CDR3 length: 16 residues. The germline CDR1 and CDR2 sequences are MNHEY and SVGAGI. V gave up 11 bases and J gave up 1 base, with 21 bases separating them.

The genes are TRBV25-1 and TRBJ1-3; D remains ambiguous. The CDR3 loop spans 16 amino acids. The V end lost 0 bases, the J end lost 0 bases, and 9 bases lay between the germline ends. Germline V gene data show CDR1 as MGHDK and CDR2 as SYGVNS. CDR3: CASSEYAGLSGNTIYF. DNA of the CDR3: TGTGCCAGCAGTGAATACGCAGGTCTCTCTGGAAACACCATATATTTT. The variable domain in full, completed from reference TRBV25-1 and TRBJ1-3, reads EADIYQTPRYLVIGTGKKITLECSQTMGHDKMYWYQQDPGMELHLIHYSYGVNSTEKGDLSSESTVSRIRTEHFPLTLESARPSHTSQYLCASSEYAGLSGNTIYFGEGSWLTVV.

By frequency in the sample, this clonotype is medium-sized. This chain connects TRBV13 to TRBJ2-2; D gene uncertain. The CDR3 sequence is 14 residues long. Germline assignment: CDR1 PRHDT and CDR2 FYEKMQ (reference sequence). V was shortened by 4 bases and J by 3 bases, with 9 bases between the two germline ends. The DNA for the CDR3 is TGTGCCAGCAGCTCTCCACCTTACACCGGGGAGCTGTTTTTT. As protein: CASSSPPYTGELFF.

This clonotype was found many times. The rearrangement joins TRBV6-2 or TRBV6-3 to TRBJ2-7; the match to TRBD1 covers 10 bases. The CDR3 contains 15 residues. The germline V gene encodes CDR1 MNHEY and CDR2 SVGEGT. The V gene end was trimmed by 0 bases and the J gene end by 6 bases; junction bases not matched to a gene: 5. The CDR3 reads CASSYSKTGGLEQYF. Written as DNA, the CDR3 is TGTGCCAGCAGTTACTCGAAGACAGGGGGCCTCGAGCAGTACTTC.

The CDR3 sequence is CASSPSPNLAGGGHEQFF. As DNA, the CDR3 is TGTGCCAGCAGTCCCTCCCCAAACTTAGCGGGAGGGGGGCATGAGCAGTTCTTC. The chain employs TRBV27 and TRBJ2-1; 11 bases align to TRBD2. The CDR3 extends over 18 amino acids. CDR1 MNHEY and CDR2 SMNVEV come from the germline V gene (reference sequence). The V segment lost 5 bases and the J segment 8 bases; nucleotides outside the gene matches: 17.

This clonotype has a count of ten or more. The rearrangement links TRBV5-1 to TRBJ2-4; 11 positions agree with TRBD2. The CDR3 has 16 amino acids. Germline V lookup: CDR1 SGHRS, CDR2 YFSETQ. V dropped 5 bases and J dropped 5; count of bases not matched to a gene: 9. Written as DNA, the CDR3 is TGCGCCAGCAGACTGGGACTAGCGGAGCCTGAAAACATTCAGTACTTC. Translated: CASRLGLAEPENIQYF. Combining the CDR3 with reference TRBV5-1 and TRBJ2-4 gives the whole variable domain KAGVTQTPRYLIKTRGQQVTLSCSPISGHRSVSWYQQTPGQGLQFLFEYFSETQRNKGNFPGRFSGRQFSNSRSEMNVSTLELGDSALYLCASRLGLAEPENIQYFGAGTRLSVL.

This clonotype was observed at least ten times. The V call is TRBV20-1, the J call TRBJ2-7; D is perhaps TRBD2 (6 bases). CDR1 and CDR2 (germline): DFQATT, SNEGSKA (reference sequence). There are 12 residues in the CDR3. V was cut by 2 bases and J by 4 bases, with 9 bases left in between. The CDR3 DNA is TGCAGTGCTAGAAACGGGAGTTACGAGCAGTACTTC. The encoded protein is CSARNGSYEQYF.

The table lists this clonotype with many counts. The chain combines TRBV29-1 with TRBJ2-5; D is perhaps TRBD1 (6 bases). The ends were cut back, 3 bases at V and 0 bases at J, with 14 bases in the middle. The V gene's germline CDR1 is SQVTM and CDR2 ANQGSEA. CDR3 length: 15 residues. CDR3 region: CSVDRDIQYQETQYF. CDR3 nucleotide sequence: TGCAGCGTTGACCGGGACATCCAGTACCAAGAGACCCAGTACTTC.